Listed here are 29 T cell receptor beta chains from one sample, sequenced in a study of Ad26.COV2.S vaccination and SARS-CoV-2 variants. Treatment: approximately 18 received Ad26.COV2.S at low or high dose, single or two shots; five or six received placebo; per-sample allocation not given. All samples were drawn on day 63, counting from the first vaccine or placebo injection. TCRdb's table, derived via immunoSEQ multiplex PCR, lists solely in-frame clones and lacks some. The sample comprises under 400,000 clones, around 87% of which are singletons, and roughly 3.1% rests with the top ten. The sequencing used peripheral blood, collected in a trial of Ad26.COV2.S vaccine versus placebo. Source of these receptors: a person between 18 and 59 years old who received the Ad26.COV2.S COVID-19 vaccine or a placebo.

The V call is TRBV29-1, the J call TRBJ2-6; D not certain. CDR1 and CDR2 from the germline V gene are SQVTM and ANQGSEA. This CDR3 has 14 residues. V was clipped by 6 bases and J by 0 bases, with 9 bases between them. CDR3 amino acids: CSVKPLSGANVLTF. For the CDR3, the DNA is TGCAGCGTGAAACCCCTCTCTGGGGCCAACGTCCTGACTTTC.

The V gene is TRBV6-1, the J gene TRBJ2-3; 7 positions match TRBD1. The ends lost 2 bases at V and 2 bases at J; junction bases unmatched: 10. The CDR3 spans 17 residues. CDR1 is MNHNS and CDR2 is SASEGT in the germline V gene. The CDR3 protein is CASSERQGRRTTDTQYF. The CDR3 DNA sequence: TGTGCCAGCAGTGAAAGACAGGGCCGGAGAACCACAGATACGCAGTATTTT.

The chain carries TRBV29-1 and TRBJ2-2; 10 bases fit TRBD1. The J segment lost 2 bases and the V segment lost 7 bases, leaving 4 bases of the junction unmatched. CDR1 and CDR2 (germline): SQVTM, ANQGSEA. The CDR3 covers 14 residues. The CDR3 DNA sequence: TGCAGCGCGTCGACAGGGGGCAACACCGGGGAGCTGTTTTTT. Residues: CSASTGGNTGELFF.

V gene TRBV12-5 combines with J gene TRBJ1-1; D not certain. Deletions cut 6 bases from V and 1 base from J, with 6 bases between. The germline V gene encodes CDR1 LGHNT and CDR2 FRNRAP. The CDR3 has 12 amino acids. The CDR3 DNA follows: TGTGCTAGTGGACATGGGAACACTGAAGCTTTCTTT. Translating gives CASGHGNTEAFF.

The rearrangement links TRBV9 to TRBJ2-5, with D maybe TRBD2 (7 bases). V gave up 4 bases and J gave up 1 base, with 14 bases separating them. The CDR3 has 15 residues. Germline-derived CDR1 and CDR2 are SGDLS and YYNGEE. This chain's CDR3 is CASSQRGGLQETQYF. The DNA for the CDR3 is TGTGCCAGCAGCCAGAGGGGGGGTCTCCAAGAGACCCAGTACTTC.

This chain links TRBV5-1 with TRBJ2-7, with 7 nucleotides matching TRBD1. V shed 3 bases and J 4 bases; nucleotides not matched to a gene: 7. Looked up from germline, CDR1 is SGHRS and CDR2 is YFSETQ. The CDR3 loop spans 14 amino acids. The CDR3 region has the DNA TGCGCCAGCAGCTCCCGGGACAGTGAGTACGAGCAGTACTTC. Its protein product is CASSSRDSEYEQYF.

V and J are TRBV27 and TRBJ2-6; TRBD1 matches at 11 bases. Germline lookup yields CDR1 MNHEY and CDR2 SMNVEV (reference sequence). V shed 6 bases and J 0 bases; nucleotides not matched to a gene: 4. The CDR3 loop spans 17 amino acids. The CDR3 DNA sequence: TGTGCCAGCAGAAGGGACAGGGGGAGCTCTGGGGCCAACGTCCTGACTTTC. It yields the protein CASRRDRGSSGANVLTF.

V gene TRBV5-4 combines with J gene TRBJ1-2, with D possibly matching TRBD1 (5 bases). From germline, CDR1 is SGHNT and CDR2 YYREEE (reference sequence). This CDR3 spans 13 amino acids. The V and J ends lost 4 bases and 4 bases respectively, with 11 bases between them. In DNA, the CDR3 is TGTGCCAGCAGCCCGCGGGACGGCTATGGCTACACCTTC. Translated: CASSPRDGYGYTF. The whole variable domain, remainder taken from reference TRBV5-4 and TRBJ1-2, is ETGVTQSPTHLIKTRGQQVTLRCSSQSGHNTVSWYQQALGQGPQFIFQYYREEENGRGNFPPRFSGLQFPNYSSELNVNALELDDSALYLCASSPRDGYGYTFGSGTRLTVV.

The DNA for the CDR3 is TGTGCCAGCAGTGAAAGAGAGACAGGGAGCACAGATACGCAGTATTTT. Its translation is CASSERETGSTDTQYF. The V gene is TRBV25-1, the J gene TRBJ2-3; 7 bases align to TRBD1. Germline CDR1 reads MGHDK; CDR2 reads SYGVNS. This CDR3 is 16 amino acids long. The trim removed 2 bases at V and 0 bases at J, leaving 5 bases unmatched.

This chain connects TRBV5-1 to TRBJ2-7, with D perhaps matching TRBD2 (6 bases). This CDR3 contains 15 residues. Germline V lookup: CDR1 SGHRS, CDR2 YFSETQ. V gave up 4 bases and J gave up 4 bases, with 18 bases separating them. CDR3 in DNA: TGCGCCAGCAGCCCGGTTGGGGGGAGACAATACGAGCAGTACTTC. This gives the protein CASSPVGGRQYEQYF.

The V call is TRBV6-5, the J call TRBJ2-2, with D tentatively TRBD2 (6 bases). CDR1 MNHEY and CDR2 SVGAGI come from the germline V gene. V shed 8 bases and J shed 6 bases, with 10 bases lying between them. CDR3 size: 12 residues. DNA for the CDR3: TGTGCCAGCGGGGGGTGGTCCGGGGAGCTGTTTTTT. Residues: CASGGWSGELFF.

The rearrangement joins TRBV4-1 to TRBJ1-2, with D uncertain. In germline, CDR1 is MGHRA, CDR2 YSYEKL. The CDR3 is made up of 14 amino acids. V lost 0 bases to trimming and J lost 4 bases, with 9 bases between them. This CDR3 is CASSQEARIYGYTF. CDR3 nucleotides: TGCGCCAGCAGCCAAGAGGCCAGGATCTATGGCTACACCTTC.

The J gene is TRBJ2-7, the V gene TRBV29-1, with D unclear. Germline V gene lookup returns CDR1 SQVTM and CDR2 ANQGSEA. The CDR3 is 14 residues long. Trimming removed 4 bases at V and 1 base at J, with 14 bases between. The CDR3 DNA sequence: TGCAGCGTTGTAGGAGAGAACCCTTCCTACGAGCAGTACTTC. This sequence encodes CSVVGENPSYEQYF.

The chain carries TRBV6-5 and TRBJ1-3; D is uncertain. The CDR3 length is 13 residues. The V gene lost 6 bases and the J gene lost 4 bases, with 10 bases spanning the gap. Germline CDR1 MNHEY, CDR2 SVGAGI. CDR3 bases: TGTGCCAGCAGGGACGGGTTCGGAAACACCATATATTTT. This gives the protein CASRDGFGNTIYF.

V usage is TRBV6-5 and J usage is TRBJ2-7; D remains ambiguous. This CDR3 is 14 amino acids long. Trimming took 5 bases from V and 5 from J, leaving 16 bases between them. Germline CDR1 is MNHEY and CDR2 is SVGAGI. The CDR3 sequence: CASSTAIPLNEQYF. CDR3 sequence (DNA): TGTGCCAGCAGTACCGCGATTCCGTTGAACGAGCAGTACTTC.

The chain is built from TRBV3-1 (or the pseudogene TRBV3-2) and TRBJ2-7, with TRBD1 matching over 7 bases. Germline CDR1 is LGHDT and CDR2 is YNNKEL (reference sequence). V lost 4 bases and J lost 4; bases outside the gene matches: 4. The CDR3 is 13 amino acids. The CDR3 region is CASSPGQTYEQYF. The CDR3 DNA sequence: TGTGCCAGCAGCCCGGGACAGACATACGAGCAGTACTTC.

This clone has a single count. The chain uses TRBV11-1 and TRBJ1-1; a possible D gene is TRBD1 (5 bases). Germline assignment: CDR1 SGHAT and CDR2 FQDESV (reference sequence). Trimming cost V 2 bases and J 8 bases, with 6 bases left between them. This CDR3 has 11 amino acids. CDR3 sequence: CASSLRDEAFF. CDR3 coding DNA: TGTGCCAGCAGCTTAAGGGACGAAGCTTTCTTT.

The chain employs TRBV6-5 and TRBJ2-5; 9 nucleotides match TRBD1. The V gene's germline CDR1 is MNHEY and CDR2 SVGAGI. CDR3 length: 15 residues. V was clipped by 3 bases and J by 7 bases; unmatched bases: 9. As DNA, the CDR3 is TGTGCCAGCAGTTATCTTAGACAGGGGGAGTTGACCCAGTACTTC. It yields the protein CASSYLRQGELTQYF.

CDR3 residues: CASSERLAGGQETQYF. DNA of the CDR3: TGTGCCAGCAGCGAACGACTAGCGGGGGGGCAAGAGACCCAGTACTTC. The rearrangement joins TRBV9 to TRBJ2-5, with 14 positions matching TRBD2. Looked up from germline, CDR1 is SGDLS and CDR2 is YYNGEE. After removal of 3 bases from V and 2 bases from J, the junction contained 3 bases not matched to a gene. CDR3 length: 16 residues.

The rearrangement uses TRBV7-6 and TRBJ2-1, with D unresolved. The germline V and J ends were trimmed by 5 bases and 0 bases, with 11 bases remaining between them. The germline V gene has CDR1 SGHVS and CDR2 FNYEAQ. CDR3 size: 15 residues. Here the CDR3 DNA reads TGTGCCAGCAGCGGTCGTGAGTACTCCTACAATGAGCAGTTCTTC. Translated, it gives CASSGREYSYNEQFF.

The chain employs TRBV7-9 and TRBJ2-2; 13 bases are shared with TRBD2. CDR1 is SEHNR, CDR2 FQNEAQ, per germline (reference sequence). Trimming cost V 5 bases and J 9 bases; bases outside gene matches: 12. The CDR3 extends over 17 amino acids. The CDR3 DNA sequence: TGTGCCAGCAGCACACTAGCGGGGGGGCCTGTGACCCGGGAGCTGTTTTTT. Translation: CASSTLAGGPVTRELFF.

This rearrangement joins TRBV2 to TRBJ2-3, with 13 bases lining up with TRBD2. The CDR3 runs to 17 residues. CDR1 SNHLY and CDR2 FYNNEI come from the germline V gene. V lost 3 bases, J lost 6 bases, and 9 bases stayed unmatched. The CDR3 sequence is CASSDQGLAGMSDTQYF. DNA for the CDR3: TGTGCCAGCAGTGACCAGGGACTAGCGGGGATGTCTGATACGCAGTATTTT.

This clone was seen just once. CDR3: CAWTLVGYNYGYTF. The CDR3 bases are TGTGCCTGGACCCTGGTAGGGTATAACTATGGCTACACCTTC. The chain combines TRBV30 with TRBJ1-2; D unresolved. CDR1 and CDR2 from the germline V gene are GTSNPN and SVGIG (reference sequence). The CDR3 length is 14 residues. V lost 4 bases to trimming and J lost 1 base, with 13 bases between them.

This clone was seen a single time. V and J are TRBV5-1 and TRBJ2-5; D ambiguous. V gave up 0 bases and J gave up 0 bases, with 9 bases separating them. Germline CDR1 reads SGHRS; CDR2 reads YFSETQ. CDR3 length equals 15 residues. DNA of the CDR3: TGCGCCAGCAGCTTGGGTCAGATTTACCAAGAGACCCAGTACTTC. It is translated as CASSLGQIYQETQYF.

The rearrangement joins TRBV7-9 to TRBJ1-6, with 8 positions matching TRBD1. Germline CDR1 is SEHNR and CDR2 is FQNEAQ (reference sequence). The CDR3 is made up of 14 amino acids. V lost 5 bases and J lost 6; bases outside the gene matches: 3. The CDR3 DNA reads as TGTGCCAGCAGCCGTGACAGGGGTAATTCACCCCTCCACTTT. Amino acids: CASSRDRGNSPLHF.

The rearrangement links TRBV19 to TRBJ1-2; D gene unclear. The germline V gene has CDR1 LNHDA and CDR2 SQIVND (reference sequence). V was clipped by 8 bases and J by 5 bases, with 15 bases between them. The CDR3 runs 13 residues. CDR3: CASGSKEAYGYTF. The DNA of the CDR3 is TGTGCCAGTGGGTCTAAGGAGGCTTATGGCTACACCTTC.

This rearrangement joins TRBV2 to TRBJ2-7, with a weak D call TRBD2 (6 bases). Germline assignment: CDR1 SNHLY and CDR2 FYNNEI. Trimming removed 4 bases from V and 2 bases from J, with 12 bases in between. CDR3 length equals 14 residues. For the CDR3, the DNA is TGTGCCAGCAGTGTGCGGGGCAGAGCCTACGAGCAGTACTTC. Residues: CASSVRGRAYEQYF.

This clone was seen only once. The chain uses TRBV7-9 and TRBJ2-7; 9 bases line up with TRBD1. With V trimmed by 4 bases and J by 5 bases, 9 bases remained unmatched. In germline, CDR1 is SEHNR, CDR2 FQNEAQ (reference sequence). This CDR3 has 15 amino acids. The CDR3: CASSSGQGLRDEQYF. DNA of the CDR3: TGTGCCAGCAGCTCCGGACAGGGGCTGAGGGACGAGCAGTACTTC.

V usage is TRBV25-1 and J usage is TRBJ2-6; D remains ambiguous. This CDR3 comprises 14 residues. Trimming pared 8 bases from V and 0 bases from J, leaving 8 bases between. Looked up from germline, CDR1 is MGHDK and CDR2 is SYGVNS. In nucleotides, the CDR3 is TGTGCCAGCCAGTCGAGCTCTGGGGCCAACGTCCTGACTTTC. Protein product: CASQSSSGANVLTF.